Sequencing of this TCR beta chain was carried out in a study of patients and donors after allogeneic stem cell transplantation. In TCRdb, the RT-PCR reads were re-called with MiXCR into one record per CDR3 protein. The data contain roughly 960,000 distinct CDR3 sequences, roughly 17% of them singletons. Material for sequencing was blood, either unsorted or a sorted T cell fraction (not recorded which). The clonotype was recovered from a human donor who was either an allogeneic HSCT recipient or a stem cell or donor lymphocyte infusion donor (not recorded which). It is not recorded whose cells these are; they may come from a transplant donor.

The CDR3 reads CASSRGQGKLYGYTF. The CDR3 bases are TGTGCCAGCAGCCGGGGACAGGGGAAGCTTTATGGCTACACCTTC. V usage is TRBV12-3 or TRBV12-4 and J usage is TRBJ1-2, with 10 bases aligning to TRBD1. CDR3 length: 15 residues. J lost 5 bases, V lost 6 bases, and 9 bases had no gene match.